This TCR beta chain is drawn from a study of control samples from healthy donors and cancer patients. Libraries were prepared by immunoSEQ multiplex PCR; TCRdb keeps only in-frame clonotypes and omits some of them. The repertoire holds about 55,000 clones, 90% to 97% seen once, with around 0.99% in the top ten. The V gene lost 8 bases and the J gene lost 1 base, with 11 bases spanning the gap. The CDR3 totals 14 residues. Germline CDR1 MNHEY, CDR2 SVGAGI. The TCR sequence derives from a woman aged 18-29 years in good health. The chain has TRBV6-5 and TRBJ2-2, with D possibly TRBD1 on 5 matching bases. Sequencing was carried out using blood. The CDR3 region is CASRVDRNTGELFF. The CDR3 DNA sequence: TGTGCCAGCCGAGTCGACAGGAACACCGGGGAGCTGTTTTTT.